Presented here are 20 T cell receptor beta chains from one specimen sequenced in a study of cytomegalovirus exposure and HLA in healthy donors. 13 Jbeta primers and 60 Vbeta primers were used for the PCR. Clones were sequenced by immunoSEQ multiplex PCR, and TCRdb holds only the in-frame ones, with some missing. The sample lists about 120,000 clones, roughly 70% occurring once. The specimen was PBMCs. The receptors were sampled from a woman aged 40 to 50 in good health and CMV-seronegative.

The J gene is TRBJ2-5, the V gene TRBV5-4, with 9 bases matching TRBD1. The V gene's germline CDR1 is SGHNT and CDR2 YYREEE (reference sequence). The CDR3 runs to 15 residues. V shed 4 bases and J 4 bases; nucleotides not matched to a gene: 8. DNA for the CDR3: TGTGCCAGCAGCAAAACCGGGACAGGGCGAGAGACCCAGTACTTC. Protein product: CASSKTGTGRETQYF.

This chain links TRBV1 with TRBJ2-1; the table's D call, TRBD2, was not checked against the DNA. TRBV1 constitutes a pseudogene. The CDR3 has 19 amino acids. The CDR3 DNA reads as TGCACCAGCAGCCAAGATCGGCAGCTAGCGGGAGGGCCCAGGAATGAGCAGTTCTTC. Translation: CTSSQDRQLAGGPRNEQFF.

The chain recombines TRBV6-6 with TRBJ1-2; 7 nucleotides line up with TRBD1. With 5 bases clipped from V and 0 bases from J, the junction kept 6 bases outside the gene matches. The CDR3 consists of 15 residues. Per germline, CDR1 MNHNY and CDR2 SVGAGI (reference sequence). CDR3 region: CASSLTGTANYGYTF. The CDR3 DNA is TGTGCCAGCAGTCTCACCGGGACAGCTAACTATGGCTACACCTTC.

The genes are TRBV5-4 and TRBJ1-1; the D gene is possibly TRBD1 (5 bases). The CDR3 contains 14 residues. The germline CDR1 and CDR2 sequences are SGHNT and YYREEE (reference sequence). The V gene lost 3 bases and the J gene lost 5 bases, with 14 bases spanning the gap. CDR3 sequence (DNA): TGTGCCAGCAGCTGGGGCACGATAAGGACTGAAGCTTTCTTT. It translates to CASSWGTIRTEAFF.

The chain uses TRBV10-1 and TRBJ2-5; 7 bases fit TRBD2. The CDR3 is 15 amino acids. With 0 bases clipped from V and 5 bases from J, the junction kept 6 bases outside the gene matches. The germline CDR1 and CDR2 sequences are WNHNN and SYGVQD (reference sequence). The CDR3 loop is CASSESTPSGETQYF. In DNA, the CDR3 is TGCGCCAGCAGTGAGTCGACTCCTAGCGGTGAGACCCAGTACTTC.

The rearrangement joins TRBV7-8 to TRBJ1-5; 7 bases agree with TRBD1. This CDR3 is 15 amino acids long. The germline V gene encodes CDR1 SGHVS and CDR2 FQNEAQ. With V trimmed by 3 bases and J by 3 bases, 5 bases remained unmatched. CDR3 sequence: CASSLTGSSNQPQHF. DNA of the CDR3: TGTGCCAGCAGCTTGACAGGGTCCTCCAATCAGCCCCAGCATTTT.

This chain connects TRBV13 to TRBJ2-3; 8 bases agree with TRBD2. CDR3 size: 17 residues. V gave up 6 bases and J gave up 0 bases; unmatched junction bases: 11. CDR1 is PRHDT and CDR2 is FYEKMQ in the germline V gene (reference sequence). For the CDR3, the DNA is TGTGCCAGCAGTCGTAGCGGGACTCGGCTTAGCACAGATACGCAGTATTTT. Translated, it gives CASSRSGTRLSTDTQYF.

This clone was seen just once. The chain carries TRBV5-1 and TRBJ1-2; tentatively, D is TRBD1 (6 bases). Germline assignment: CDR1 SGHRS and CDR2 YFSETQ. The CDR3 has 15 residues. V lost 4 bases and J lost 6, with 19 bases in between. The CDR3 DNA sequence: TGCGCCAGCAGCCCAGGGGACGGCGGAGGAGATGGCTACACCTTC. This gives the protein CASSPGDGGGDGYTF.

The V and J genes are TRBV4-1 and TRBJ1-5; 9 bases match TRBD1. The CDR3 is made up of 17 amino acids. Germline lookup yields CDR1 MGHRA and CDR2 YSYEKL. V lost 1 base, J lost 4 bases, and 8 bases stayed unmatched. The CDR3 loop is CASSQGTGTGTNQPQHF. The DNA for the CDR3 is TGCGCCAGCAGCCAAGGTACCGGGACAGGGACAAATCAGCCCCAGCATTTT.

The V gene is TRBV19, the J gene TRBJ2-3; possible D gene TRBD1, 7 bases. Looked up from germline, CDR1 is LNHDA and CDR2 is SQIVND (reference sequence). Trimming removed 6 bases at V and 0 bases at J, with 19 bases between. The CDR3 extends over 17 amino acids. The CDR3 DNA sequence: TGTGCCAGTAGCCCAGGGGGGCCCACGGGAAGCACAGATACGCAGTATTTT. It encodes CASSPGGPTGSTDTQYF.

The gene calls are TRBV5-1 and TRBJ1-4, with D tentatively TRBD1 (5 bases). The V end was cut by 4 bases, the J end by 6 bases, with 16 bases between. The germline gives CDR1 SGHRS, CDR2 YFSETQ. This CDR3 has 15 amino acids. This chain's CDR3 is CASSASHGAHEKLFF. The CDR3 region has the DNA TGCGCCAGCAGCGCGTCTCATGGGGCGCATGAAAAACTGTTTTTT.

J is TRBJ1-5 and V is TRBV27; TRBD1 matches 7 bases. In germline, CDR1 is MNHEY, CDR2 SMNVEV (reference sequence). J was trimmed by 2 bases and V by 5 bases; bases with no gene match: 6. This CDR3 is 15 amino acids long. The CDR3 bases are TGTGCCAGCAGTCGATCAACAGGGGGCAATCAGCCCCAGCATTTT. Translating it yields CASSRSTGGNQPQHF.

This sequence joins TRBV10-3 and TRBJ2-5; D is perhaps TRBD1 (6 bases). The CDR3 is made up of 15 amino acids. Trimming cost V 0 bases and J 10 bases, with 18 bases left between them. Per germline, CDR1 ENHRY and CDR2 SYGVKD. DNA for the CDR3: TGTGCCATCAGTGAGTCGCAACAGGGCCCACCCTTCCAGTACTTC. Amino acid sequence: CAISESQQGPPFQYF.

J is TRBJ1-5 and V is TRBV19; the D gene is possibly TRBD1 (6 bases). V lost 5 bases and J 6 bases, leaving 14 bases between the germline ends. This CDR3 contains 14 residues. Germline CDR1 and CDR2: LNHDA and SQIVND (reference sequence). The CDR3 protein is CASSAPGVVQPQHF. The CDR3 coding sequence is TGTGCCAGTAGTGCTCCAGGGGTAGTTCAGCCCCAGCATTTT.

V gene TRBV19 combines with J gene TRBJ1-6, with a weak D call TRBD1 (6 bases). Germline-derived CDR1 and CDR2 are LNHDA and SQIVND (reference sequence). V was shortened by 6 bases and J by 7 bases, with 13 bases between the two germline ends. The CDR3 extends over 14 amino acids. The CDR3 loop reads CASSPGAGNSPLHF. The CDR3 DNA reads TGTGCCAGTAGCCCAGGGGCTGGGAATTCACCCCTCCACTTT.

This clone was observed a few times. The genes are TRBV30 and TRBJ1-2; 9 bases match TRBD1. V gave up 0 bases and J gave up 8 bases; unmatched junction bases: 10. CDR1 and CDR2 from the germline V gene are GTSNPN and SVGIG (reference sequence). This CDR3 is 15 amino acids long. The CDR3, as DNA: TGTGCCTGGAGTGTATCCCGGACAGGGGCGGGAGGCTACACCTTC. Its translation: CAWSVSRTGAGGYTF.

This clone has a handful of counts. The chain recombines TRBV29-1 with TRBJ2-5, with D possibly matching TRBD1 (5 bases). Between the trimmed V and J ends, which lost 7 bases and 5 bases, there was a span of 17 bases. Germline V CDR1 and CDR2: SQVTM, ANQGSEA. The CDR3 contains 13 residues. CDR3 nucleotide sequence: TGCAGCGCCAGACAGCTCGTTAGGGAGACCCAGTACTTC. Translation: CSARQLVRETQYF.

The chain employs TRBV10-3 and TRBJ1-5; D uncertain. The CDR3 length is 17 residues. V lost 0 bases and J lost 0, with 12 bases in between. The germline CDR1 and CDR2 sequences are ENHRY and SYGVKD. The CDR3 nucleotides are TGTGCCATCAGTGAGTCCTTGACATCAGATAGCAATCAGCCCCAGCATTTT. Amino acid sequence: CAISESLTSDSNQPQHF.

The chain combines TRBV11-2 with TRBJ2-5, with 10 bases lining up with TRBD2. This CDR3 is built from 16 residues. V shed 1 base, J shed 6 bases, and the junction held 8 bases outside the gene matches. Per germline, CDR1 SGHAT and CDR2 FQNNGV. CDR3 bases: TGTGCCAGCAGCTTAGTAAGCAGCGGGGGGGCGAAGACCCAGTACTTC. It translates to CASSLVSSGGAKTQYF.

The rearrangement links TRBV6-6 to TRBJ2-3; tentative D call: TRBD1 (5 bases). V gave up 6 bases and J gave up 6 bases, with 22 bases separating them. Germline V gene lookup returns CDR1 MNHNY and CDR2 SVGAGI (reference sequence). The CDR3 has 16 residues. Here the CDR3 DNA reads TGTGCCAGCAGCCCCCCCCCGGACCCAGGGCCGGATACGCAGTATTTT. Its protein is CASSPPPDPGPDTQYF.